The 27 T cell receptor beta chains reported below all come from one sample, sequenced in a study of OX40 agonist ivuxolimab in advanced cancers. The repertoire was sequenced with immunoSEQ multiplex PCR; TCRdb's copy has only in-frame clones and lacks some. This sample has tens of thousands of clones; around 86% occur once, and the top ten carry 0.9% to 1.2%. The sample was CD4+ or CD8+ T cells sorted from blood, taken in a trial of the OX40 agonist ivuxolimab. The receptors come from an adult with an advanced solid tumor such as melanoma, head and neck, liver or kidney cancer.

The V call is TRBV19, the J call TRBJ1-1; D remains ambiguous. This CDR3 has 13 amino acids. V was shortened by 3 bases and J by 7 bases, with 12 bases between the two germline ends. Germline CDR1 and CDR2: LNHDA and SQIVND (reference sequence). The CDR3 region is CASSIEGRREAFF. For the CDR3, the DNA is TGTGCCAGTAGTATCGAGGGCAGGCGTGAAGCTTTCTTT. Variable domain in full (rest from reference TRBV19 and TRBJ1-1): DGGITQSPKYLFRKEGQNVTLSCEQNLNHDAMYWYRQDPGQGLRLIYYSQIVNDFQKGDIAEGYSVSREKKESFPLTVTSAQKNPTAFYLCASSIEGRREAFFGQGTRLTVV.

This sequence joins TRBV5-4 and TRBJ2-5; 10 bases are a match to TRBD1. Germline trimming cut 0 bases from V and 4 bases from J; bases unmatched to any gene: 6. The CDR3 has 16 amino acids. From germline, CDR1 is SGHNT and CDR2 YYREEE (reference sequence). Here the CDR3 DNA reads TGTGCCAGCAGCTTGGCTGGGGACAGGGGAACAGAGACCCAGTACTTC. This encodes CASSLAGDRGTETQYF. Drawing the rest from reference TRBV5-4 and TRBJ2-5, the complete variable domain is ETGVTQSPTHLIKTRGQQVTLRCSSQSGHNTVSWYQQALGQGPQFIFQYYREEENGRGNFPPRFSGLQFPNYSSELNVNALELDDSALYLCASSLAGDRGTETQYFGPGTRLLVL.

This clone was seen just once. The rearrangement links TRBV19 to TRBJ2-7, with 9 bases aligning to TRBD1. From germline, CDR1 is LNHDA and CDR2 SQIVND (reference sequence). With 6 bases clipped from V and 5 bases from J, the junction kept 5 bases outside the gene matches. This CDR3 spans 13 amino acids. The CDR3 DNA sequence: TGTGCCAGTAGAGGGACAGGGCAAGACGAGCAGTACTTC. This encodes CASRGTGQDEQYF.

This rearrangement joins TRBV7-3 to TRBJ2-2; D is unclear. CDR3 length equals 13 residues. Germline-derived CDR1 and CDR2 are SGHTA and FQGTGA. V lost 5 bases to trimming and J lost 4 bases, with 8 bases between them. CDR3 protein: CASSGKVTGELFF. The CDR3 DNA follows: TGTGCCAGCAGCGGGAAAGTCACCGGGGAGCTGTTTTTT.

This clone was counted only a few times. This chain connects TRBV4-1 to TRBJ1-5, with TRBD1 matching 8 bases. CDR1 MGHRA and CDR2 YSYEKL come from the germline V gene. V dropped 3 bases and J dropped 7; count of bases not matched to a gene: 8. The CDR3 totals 15 residues. The CDR3 loop reads CASSQDQGARQPQHF. Written as DNA, the CDR3 is TGCGCCAGCAGCCAGGACCAGGGGGCCAGGCAGCCCCAGCATTTT.

This chain joins TRBV19 and TRBJ1-5; 11 bases match TRBD1. Losses at the gene ends were 5 bases for V and 4 bases for J; bases not matched to a gene: 10. CDR3 length: 17 residues. CDR1 and CDR2 from the germline V gene are LNHDA and SQIVND (reference sequence). CDR3: CASSGHRDRGRNQPQHF. The CDR3 DNA follows: TGTGCCAGTAGTGGGCACCGGGACAGGGGGAGAAATCAGCCCCAGCATTTT.

The CDR3 nucleotides read TGTGCCAGCTCACCATCGAGCGGGAGGTCCTACGAGCAGTACTTC. Its protein is CASSPSSGRSYEQYF. The V gene is TRBV18, the J gene TRBJ2-7; 9 positions match TRBD2. CDR1 and CDR2 from the germline V gene are KGHSH and LQKENI. Unmatched junction bases numbered 3, after V lost 2 bases and J lost 1 base. The CDR3 length is 15 residues.

The J gene is TRBJ2-5, the V gene TRBV18; 9 bases fit TRBD1. V lost 5 bases and J lost 4; bases outside the gene matches: 5. CDR1 and CDR2 from the germline V gene are KGHSH and LQKENI. The CDR3 runs 14 residues. The CDR3 region has the DNA TGTGCCAGCTCAGTCACAGGGGGCCGAGAGACCCAGTACTTC. Its protein is CASSVTGGRETQYF.

CDR3 amino acids: CASSKYRGDGELFF. The CDR3 DNA follows: TGTGCCAGCAGTAAATACAGGGGGGACGGGGAGCTGTTTTTT. The rearrangement links TRBV6-5 to TRBJ2-2, with TRBD1 matching over 8 bases. The CDR3 spans 14 residues. With V trimmed by 5 bases and J by 7 bases, 6 bases remained unmatched. Germline CDR1 is MNHEY and CDR2 is SVGAGI.

The chain couples TRBV7-2 to TRBJ2-2, with a weak D call TRBD1 (5 bases). Germline V gene data show CDR1 as SGHTA and CDR2 as FQGNSA. V was trimmed by 2 bases and J by 5 bases, leaving 12 bases between them. The CDR3 has 15 amino acids. CDR3 sequence: CASSLNTGRTGELFF. CDR3 DNA sequence: TGTGCCAGCAGCTTAAATACAGGTCGGACCGGGGAGCTGTTTTTT.

This clone was detected only a few times. The chain uses TRBV28 and TRBJ1-4; D perhaps matches TRBD1 (6 bases). Trimming took off 3 bases at V and 8 bases at J, with 13 bases between the two ends. The germline V gene encodes CDR1 MDHEN and CDR2 SYDVKM. This CDR3 region has 14 residues. DNA for the CDR3: TGTGCCAGCAGTTTCCGGGATCAGGGGGAAAAACTGTTTTTT. Protein product: CASSFRDQGEKLFF.

The chain uses TRBV27 and TRBJ2-6; 9 bases are a match to TRBD1. The CDR3 is 18 residues long. Germline V gene data show CDR1 as MNHEY and CDR2 as SMNVEV (reference sequence). V gave up 6 bases and J gave up 2 bases; unmatched junction bases: 11. The chain's CDR3 is CASSSPGQGIPGANVLTF. CDR3 sequence (DNA): TGTGCCAGCAGCTCCCCGGGACAGGGAATACCTGGGGCCAACGTCCTGACTTTC.

The chain links TRBV11-2 to TRBJ1-5; 8 bases map to TRBD1. V shed 5 bases, J shed 2 bases, and the junction held 5 bases outside the gene matches. This CDR3 contains 15 residues. Germline CDR1 reads SGHAT; CDR2 reads FQNNGV. The CDR3 DNA sequence: TGTGCCAGCAGCGCCCTGGGACAGGGCAATCAGCCCCAGCATTTT. It is translated as CASSALGQGNQPQHF.

The chain carries TRBV2 and TRBJ1-1, with 7 bases that match TRBD1. The V and J ends lost 4 bases and 6 bases, in that order; junction bases with no gene match: 2. Germline-derived CDR1 and CDR2 are SNHLY and FYNNEI. This CDR3 comprises 12 residues. The CDR3 spells CASSVGTAEAFF. CDR3 in DNA: TGTGCCAGCAGTGTCGGGACAGCTGAAGCTTTCTTT.

The chain has TRBV7-4 and TRBJ2-2; D is perhaps TRBD1 (5 bases). This CDR3 is built from 22 residues. Germline assignment: CDR1 SGHVT and CDR2 SQSDAQ. Deletions cut 0 bases from V and 0 bases from J, with 26 bases between. Here the CDR3 reads CASSLATAPTPKYHTNTGELFF. Here the CDR3 DNA reads TGTGCCAGCAGCTTAGCGACAGCACCAACACCTAAATACCACACGAACACCGGGGAGCTGTTTTTT.

The chain uses TRBV10-3 and TRBJ2-7; 8 nucleotides line up with TRBD2. Germline loops: CDR1 ENHRY, CDR2 SYGVKD. CDR3 length: 12 residues. The ends lost 5 bases at V and 4 bases at J; junction bases unmatched: 1. The CDR3 DNA sequence: TGTGCCATCAGTAGCGGGAGTTACGAGCAGTACTTC. Translated, it gives CAISSGSYEQYF.

This chain uses TRBV18 with TRBJ2-1; D uncertain. The CDR3 has 13 residues. Germline CDR1 is KGHSH and CDR2 is LQKENI. V was pared by 2 bases and J by 5 bases, with 7 bases between. In DNA form, the CDR3 reads TGTGCCAGCTCACCAGGAAATAACAATGAGCAGTTCTTC. Translating gives CASSPGNNNEQFF.

This clone was recorded only once. In DNA form, the CDR3 reads TGTGCCAGCAGAAAAGAGCGGGAGGCATCCTACGAGCAGTACTTC. Protein product: CASRKEREASYEQYF. V is TRBV5-4 and J is TRBJ2-7; 9 bases align to TRBD2. CDR3 length equals 15 residues. J gave up 1 base and V 5 bases, and 7 bases lay outside the gene matches. In germline, CDR1 is SGHNT, CDR2 YYREEE (reference sequence).

V and J are TRBV28 and TRBJ1-5; D perhaps matches TRBD1 (6 bases). Trimming left V 2 bases short and J 3 bases short, with 17 bases between. Germline values: CDR1 MDHEN, CDR2 SYDVKM. This CDR3 spans 17 amino acids. This CDR3 is CASSLVGGRLDNQPQHF. For the CDR3, the DNA is TGTGCCAGCAGTTTAGTCGGGGGGCGGCTGGACAATCAGCCCCAGCATTTT.

This clone has a single count. J is TRBJ1-1 and V is TRBV18; D remains ambiguous. Germline lookup yields CDR1 KGHSH and CDR2 LQKENI. V shed 1 base and J shed 2 bases, with 8 bases lying between them. The CDR3 is made up of 14 amino acids. This CDR3 reads CASSPQTDNTEAFF. The CDR3 bases are TGTGCCAGCTCACCACAGACGGATAACACTGAAGCTTTCTTT. Drawing the rest from reference TRBV18 and TRBJ1-1, the complete variable domain is NAGVMQNPRHLVRRRGQEARLRCSPMKGHSHVYWYRQLPEEGLKFMVYLQKENIIDESGMPKERFSAEFPKEGPSILRIQQVVRGDSAAYFCASSPQTDNTEAFFGQGTRLTVV.

The chain couples TRBV15 to TRBJ2-7; a weak D match, TRBD1 (5 bases). V was clipped by 1 base and J by 3 bases, with 10 bases between them. Per germline, CDR1 LNHNV and CDR2 YYDKDF (reference sequence). The CDR3 has 14 residues. The CDR3 DNA reads TGTGCCACCAGCAGAGCCAGGGTCGGCTACGAGCAGTACTTC. Its protein product is CATSRARVGYEQYF.

This sequence joins TRBV28 and TRBJ1-5, with 7 bases fitting TRBD1. The CDR3 runs to 14 residues. V trimming: 6 bases; J trimming: 2 bases; junction bases outside the gene matches: 4. CDR1 is MDHEN, CDR2 SYDVKM, per germline. CDR3 sequence reads: CASSTRGGNQPQHF. In DNA form, the CDR3 reads TGTGCCAGCAGCACCAGGGGGGGCAATCAGCCCCAGCATTTT.

V and J are TRBV7-2 and TRBJ2-3, with D tentatively TRBD1 (6 bases). This CDR3 is 15 amino acids long. Looked up from germline, CDR1 is SGHTA and CDR2 is FQGNSA. V was trimmed by 4 bases and J by 3 bases, leaving 14 bases between them. The CDR3 loop is CASSSGLGQTDTQYF. CDR3 coding DNA: TGTGCCAGCAGCTCCGGTCTGGGACAAACAGATACGCAGTATTTT.

This rearrangement joins TRBV7-9 to TRBJ2-1, with D perhaps matching TRBD2 (6 bases). The CDR3 consists of 16 residues. Trimming stripped 5 bases from V and 0 bases from J, with 14 bases between. Germline V gives CDR1 SEHNR, CDR2 FQNEAQ (reference sequence). The CDR3 DNA is TGTGCCAGCAGCATAAGCATCGGGGGCTCCTACAATGAGCAGTTCTTC. It yields the protein CASSISIGGSYNEQFF.

The chain combines TRBV18 with TRBJ1-2; D gene ambiguous. Trimming shortened V by 3 bases and J by 4 bases, and 12 bases separated the two germline ends. The CDR3 totals 14 residues. Per germline, CDR1 KGHSH and CDR2 LQKENI. Written as DNA, the CDR3 is TGTGCCAGCTCACCCTTCGACGTATCCTATGGCTACACCTTC. Protein sequence: CASSPFDVSYGYTF.

The chain uses TRBV29-1 and TRBJ2-2, with D tentatively TRBD2 (6 bases). The CDR3 extends over 11 amino acids. Germline V gene lookup returns CDR1 SQVTM and CDR2 ANQGSEA. CDR3 bases: TGCAGTGGGGGGTCCGCCGGGGAGCTGTTTTTT. This codes for CSGGSAGELFF.

This chain joins TRBV18 and TRBJ2-7; the match to TRBD2 covers 10 bases. This CDR3 region has 15 residues. V lost 0 bases, J lost 2 bases, and 1 base stayed unmatched. Looked up from germline, CDR1 is KGHSH and CDR2 is LQKENI. This CDR3 reads CASSPPGTSAYEQYF. In nucleotides, the CDR3 is TGTGCCAGCTCACCACCCGGGACTAGCGCCTACGAGCAGTACTTC.